Each of the 23 T cell receptor beta chains below was sequenced from the same sample in a study of T-cell reconstitution after alpha-beta-depleted transplantation in children. Preparation of the TCRbeta library involved a method that used unique molecular identifiers. Via MiXCR, TCRdb re-called the PCR reads, giving one row per CDR3 protein. The table includes around 960,000 distinct CDR3 sequences, roughly 29% detected once. Specimen: PBMCs, mostly from graft donor cells, collected 360 days after TCRalphabeta/CD19-depleted stem cell transplant. The receptors come from a boy under two years old who had a stem cell transplant for SCID, so the T cells may come from the graft donor.

V gene TRBV10-2 combines with J gene TRBJ2-7; 8 positions agree with TRBD1. Looked up from germline, CDR1 is WSHSY and CDR2 is SAAADI. With 7 bases clipped from V and 3 bases from J, the junction kept 11 bases outside the gene matches. The length of the CDR3 is 15 residues. The CDR3 DNA reads TGCGCCAGCACCAAGTCCCTCGGACAGGGCTACGAGCAGTACTTC. Amino acid sequence: CASTKSLGQGYEQYF.

CDR3 loop: CASSTGLARGEAFF. The CDR3 nucleotides are TGTGCCAGCAGTACGGGTCTGGCGAGGGGTGAAGCTTTCTTT. This chain links TRBV5-6 with TRBJ1-1; tentatively, D is TRBD1 (5 bases). The V gene lost 5 bases and the J gene lost 7 bases, with 18 bases spanning the gap. The CDR3 has 14 amino acids. Germline V gives CDR1 SGHDT, CDR2 YYEEEE.

The chain couples TRBV28 to TRBJ2-1; D remains unclear. Trimming shortened V by 5 bases and J by 0 bases, and 20 bases separated the two germline ends. The germline CDR1 and CDR2 sequences are MDHEN and SYDVKM. The CDR3 has 18 amino acids. The CDR3 bases are TGTGCCAGCAGTCTTATCTTAATCCGGTTAAGCTCCTACAATGAGCAGTTCTTC. Residues: CASSLILIRLSSYNEQFF.

In its sample, this clonotype was seen a few times. This chain links TRBV29-1 with TRBJ2-5, with 9 bases fitting TRBD1. The CDR3 contains 16 residues. V gave up 0 bases and J gave up 4 bases; unmatched junction bases: 9. Looked up from germline, CDR1 is SQVTM and CDR2 is ANQGSEA. The CDR3: CSVEEGTGRKRETQYF. CDR3 sequence (DNA): TGCAGCGTTGAAGAGGGGACAGGGCGGAAGAGAGAGACCCAGTACTTC.

The V gene is TRBV2, the J gene TRBJ1-6; a weak D match, TRBD1 (5 bases). Per the germline V gene, CDR1 is SNHLY and CDR2 is FYNNEI. The CDR3 covers 15 residues. V lost 2 bases and J lost 9, with 14 bases in between. The DNA for the CDR3 is TGTGCCAGCAGTGAAATTGACAGATTTCTTTCACCCCTCCACTTT. Amino acid sequence: CASSEIDRFLSPLHF.

The table lists this clonotype with a few counts. This chain links TRBV7-3 with TRBJ2-5, with 10 bases lining up with TRBD1. The CDR3 covers 16 residues. Germline V gene lookup returns CDR1 SGHTA and CDR2 FQGTGA. V dropped 2 bases and J dropped 3; count of bases not matched to a gene: 6. CDR3 DNA: TGTGCCAGCAGCTTAGGACAGGGGGAAGGTGAAGAGACCCAGTACTTC. Translation gives CASSLGQGEGEETQYF.

This clonotype was seen only a few times. This rearrangement joins TRBV5-1 to TRBJ2-2, with D possibly TRBD2 on 5 matching bases. The V end lost 3 bases, the J end lost 1 base, and 13 bases lay between the germline ends. The CDR3 loop spans 16 amino acids. CDR1 is SGHRS, CDR2 YFSETQ, per germline. The DNA for the CDR3 is TGCGCCAGCAGCTCGCCCGGGAACGTGAACACCGGGGAGCTGTTTTTT. This codes for CASSSPGNVNTGELFF.

The rearrangement joins TRBV12-3 or TRBV12-4 to TRBJ1-6, with unresolved D. V was clipped by 2 bases and J by 9 bases, with 23 bases between them. The CDR3 runs to 18 residues. The CDR3 region is CASSLRVAGLGIGSPLHF. The CDR3 DNA sequence: TGTGCCAGCAGTTTAAGGGTGGCCGGCTTGGGAATAGGTTCACCCCTCCACTTT.

This clonotype showed up just a few times. The CDR3 nucleotides are TGTGCCAGCAGTTTAAGACAGGGTCTGGACACTGAAGCTTTCTTT. Amino acids: CASSLRQGLDTEAFF. The chain links TRBV12-3 or TRBV12-4 to TRBJ1-1, with 7 bases identical to TRBD1. The V segment lost 2 bases and the J segment 3 bases; nucleotides outside the gene matches: 6. This CDR3 has 15 amino acids.

The chain combines TRBV11-2 with TRBJ2-1; D tentatively fits TRBD1 or TRBD2 (7 bases each). The germline V gene encodes CDR1 SGHAT and CDR2 FQNNGV. The V end lost 5 bases, the J end lost 5 bases, and 19 bases lay between the germline ends. The CDR3 runs 16 residues. In DNA form, the CDR3 reads TGTGCCAGCAGCCCCGCGGGCAGGGGGGGCCACAATGAGCAGTTCTTC. Translation: CASSPAGRGGHNEQFF. The full variable domain, its missing parts supplied by reference TRBV11-2 and TRBJ2-1, is EAGVAQSPRYKIIEKRQSVAFWCNPISGHATLYWYQQILGQGPKLLIQFQNNGVVDDSQLPKDRFSAERLKGVDSTLKIQPAKLEDSAVYLCASSPAGRGGHNEQFFGPGTRLTVL.

J is TRBJ1-1 and V is TRBV12-3 or TRBV12-4; D remains unclear. V lost 1 base to trimming and J lost 4 bases, with 10 bases between them. The CDR3 extends over 14 amino acids. DNA of the CDR3: TGTGCCAGCAGTTTAGGCAGGCCCGTCACTGAAGCTTTCTTT. Translated: CASSLGRPVTEAFF.

The chain links TRBV12-3 or TRBV12-4 to TRBJ2-6; D uncertain. This CDR3 has 15 residues. With 3 bases removed from V and 3 bases from J, the gap between germline ends came to 9 bases. The CDR3 DNA sequence: TGTGCCAGCAGTTTGGCACTCGGTGGGGCCAACGTCCTGACTTTC. Translation: CASSLALGGANVLTF.

The CDR3: CASSLNREQTQYF. CDR3 DNA: TGTGCCAGCAGCCTGAACAGGGAGCAGACCCAGTACTTC. V usage is TRBV7-7 and J usage is TRBJ2-5, with D perhaps matching TRBD1 (6 bases). Deletions cut 5 bases from V and 6 bases from J, with 13 bases between. CDR1 SSHAT and CDR2 FNYEAQ come from the germline V gene (reference sequence). The CDR3 is 13 amino acids.

This clonotype appeared a few times. J is TRBJ2-1 and V is TRBV27; no definite D call. With 4 bases removed from V and 9 bases from J, the gap between germline ends came to 13 bases. The length of the CDR3 is 13 residues. CDR1 is MNHEY, CDR2 SMNVEV, per germline (reference sequence). The DNA of the CDR3 is TGTGCCAGCAGTTCTCACCACATTCTTGAGCAGTTCTTC. This codes for CASSSHHILEQFF.

This clonotype was seen just once. The chain carries TRBV27 and TRBJ2-7; TRBD1 matches 9 bases. This CDR3 has 12 residues. V was clipped by 5 bases and J by 13 bases; unmatched bases: 9. Germline lookup yields CDR1 MNHEY and CDR2 SMNVEV (reference sequence). CDR3 loop: CASSAGQGTKYF. In nucleotides, the CDR3 is TGTGCCAGCAGTGCGGGACAGGGAACCAAATACTTC.

The chain couples TRBV4-1 to TRBJ1-5; maybe TRBD1 (6 bases). Germline CDR1 is MGHRA and CDR2 is YSYEKL. This CDR3 is 15 amino acids long. The V and J ends lost 4 bases and 7 bases respectively, with 17 bases between them. CDR3 sequence (DNA): TGCGCCAGCAGCCGCCCGGGACAATTGGGGCAGCCCCAGCATTTT. It specifies CASSRPGQLGQPQHF.

The V call is TRBV6-2 or TRBV6-3, the J call TRBJ1-1; the match to TRBD1 covers 9 bases. This CDR3 region has 14 residues. Germline lookup yields CDR1 MNHEY and CDR2 SVGEGT. The V gene end was trimmed by 6 bases and the J gene end by 5 bases; junction bases not matched to a gene: 7. CDR3 protein: CASRGTGRSTEAFF. The DNA of the CDR3 is TGTGCCAGCAGAGGGACAGGGCGGAGTACTGAAGCTTTCTTT.

V gene TRBV5-1 combines with J gene TRBJ2-7, with a tentative D call TRBD1 (6 bases). Germline CDR1 is SGHRS and CDR2 is YFSETQ. This CDR3 has 17 amino acids. Deletions cut 1 base from V and 0 bases from J, with 17 bases between. The CDR3 spells CASSLSGQRGDSYEQYF. The CDR3 DNA is TGCGCCAGCAGCTTGTCCGGACAGAGGGGAGACTCCTACGAGCAGTACTTC.

CDR3: CASTSGNQPQHF. Written as DNA, the CDR3 is TGTGCCAGCACATCGGGCAATCAGCCCCAGCATTTT. This sequence joins TRBV6-6 and TRBJ1-5; D is unclear. Per germline, CDR1 MNHNY and CDR2 SVGAGI (reference sequence). V was trimmed by 7 bases and J by 2 bases, leaving 6 bases between them. This CDR3 contains 12 residues.

This clonotype was detected only a few times. The rearrangement joins TRBV12-3 or TRBV12-4 to TRBJ1-3, with 8 positions matching TRBD1. The junction had 10 bases not matched to a gene; V was cut back by 4 bases and J by 2 bases. The CDR3 is 17 residues long. This chain's CDR3 is CASSSLDREGPGNTIYF. The CDR3 region has the DNA TGTGCCAGCAGTTCCTTGGACAGGGAGGGACCTGGAAACACCATATATTTT.

The sample holds many counts of this clonotype. The genes are TRBV5-4 and TRBJ1-1; unclear D gene. CDR1 and CDR2 (germline): SGHNT, YYREEE (reference sequence). Trimming removed 4 bases from V and 4 bases from J, with 20 bases in between. The length of the CDR3 is 16 residues. The CDR3 DNA reads TGTGCCAGCAGCGGGAGGGTGGGGAGTAGGCGCACTGAAGCTTTCTTT. This codes for CASSGRVGSRRTEAFF.

This chain links TRBV15 with TRBJ2-3; no reliable D call. Trimming took 0 bases from V and 2 from J, leaving 15 bases between them. Germline values: CDR1 LNHNV, CDR2 YYDKDF (reference sequence). CDR3 length equals 17 residues. The CDR3 here is CATSRDLRAELTDTQYF. The CDR3 DNA sequence: TGTGCCACCAGCAGAGATCTCCGGGCCGAACTCACAGATACGCAGTATTTT.

This clonotype was detected only a few times. J is TRBJ2-2 and V is TRBV29-1; D is uncertain. Germline V gene data show CDR1 as SQVTM and CDR2 as ANQGSEA. The length of the CDR3 is 11 residues. Trimming pared 3 bases from V and 4 bases from J, leaving 3 bases between. CDR3 protein: CSVDSTGELFF. DNA of the CDR3: TGCAGCGTTGATAGCACCGGGGAGCTGTTTTTT.